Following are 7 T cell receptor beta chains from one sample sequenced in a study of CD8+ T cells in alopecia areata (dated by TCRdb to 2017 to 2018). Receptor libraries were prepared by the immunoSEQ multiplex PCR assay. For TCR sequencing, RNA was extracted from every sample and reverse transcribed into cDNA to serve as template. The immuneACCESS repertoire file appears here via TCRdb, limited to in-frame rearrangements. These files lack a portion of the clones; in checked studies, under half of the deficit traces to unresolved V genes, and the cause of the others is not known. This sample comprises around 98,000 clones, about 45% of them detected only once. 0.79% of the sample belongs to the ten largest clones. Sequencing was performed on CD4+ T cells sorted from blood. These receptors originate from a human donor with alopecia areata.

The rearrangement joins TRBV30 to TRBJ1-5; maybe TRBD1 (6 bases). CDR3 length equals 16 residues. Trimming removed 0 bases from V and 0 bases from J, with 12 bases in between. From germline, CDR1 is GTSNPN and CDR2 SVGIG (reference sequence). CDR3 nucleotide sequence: TGTGCCTGGAGTGTCGGGGGAGGGGGTAGCAATCAGCCCCAGCATTTT. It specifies CAWSVGGGGSNQPQHF.

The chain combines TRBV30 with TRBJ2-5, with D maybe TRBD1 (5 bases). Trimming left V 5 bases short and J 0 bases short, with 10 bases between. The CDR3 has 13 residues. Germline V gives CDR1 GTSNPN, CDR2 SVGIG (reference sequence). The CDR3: CAWSRQNQETQYF. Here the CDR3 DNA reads TGTGCCTGGTCCCGACAGAACCAAGAGACCCAGTACTTC.

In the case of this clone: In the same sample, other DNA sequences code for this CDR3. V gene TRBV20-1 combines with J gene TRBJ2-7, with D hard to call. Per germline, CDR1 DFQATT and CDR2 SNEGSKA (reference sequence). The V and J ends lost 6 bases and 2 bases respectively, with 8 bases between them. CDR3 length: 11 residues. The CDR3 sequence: CSASGPYEQYF. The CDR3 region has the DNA TGCAGTGCCTCGGGCCCCTACGAGCAGTACTTC.

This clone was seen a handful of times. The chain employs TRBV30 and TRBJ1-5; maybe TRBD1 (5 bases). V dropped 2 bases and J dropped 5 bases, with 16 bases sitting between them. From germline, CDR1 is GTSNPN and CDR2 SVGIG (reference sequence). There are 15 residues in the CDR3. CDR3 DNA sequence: TGTGCCTGGAGTCCAGAACTCTCCAGGGATCAGCCCCAGCATTTT. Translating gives CAWSPELSRDQPQHF.

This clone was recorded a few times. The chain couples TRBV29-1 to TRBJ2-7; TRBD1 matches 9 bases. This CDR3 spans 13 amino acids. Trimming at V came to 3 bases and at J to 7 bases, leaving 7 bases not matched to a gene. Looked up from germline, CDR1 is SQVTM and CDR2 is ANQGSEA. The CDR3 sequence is CSVEVTGGNEQYF. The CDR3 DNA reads TGCAGCGTTGAGGTGACAGGGGGTAATGAGCAGTACTTC.

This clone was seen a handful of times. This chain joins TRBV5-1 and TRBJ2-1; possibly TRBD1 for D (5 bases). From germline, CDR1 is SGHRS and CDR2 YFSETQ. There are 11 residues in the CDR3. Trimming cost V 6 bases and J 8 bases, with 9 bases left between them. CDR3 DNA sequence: TGCGCCAGCACAGGGTCGCATGAGCAGTTCTTC. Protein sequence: CASTGSHEQFF.

The CDR3 bases are TGTGCCAGCAGTTCTGGACAGGGCAATCAGCCCCAGCATTTT. Protein product: CASSSGQGNQPQHF. The rearrangement uses TRBV28 and TRBJ1-5; 7 bases line up with TRBD1. Germline V gene data show CDR1 as MDHEN and CDR2 as SYDVKM. V lost 4 bases to trimming and J lost 2 bases; unmatched junction nucleotides: 2. The CDR3 length is 14 residues.